This TCR beta chain is from a study of blood T cell repertoires in COVID-19. The overall study: Samples representing acute and convalescent COVID-19 were sourced from the United States, Italy and Spain. T cells, B-cell-depleted T cells, or PBMCs provided the cDNA or gDNA that served as material.

This CDR3 has 11 residues. The V end lost 4 bases, the J end lost 4 bases, and 8 bases lay between the germline ends. CDR1 and CDR2 (germline): DFQATT, SNEGSKA (reference sequence). In the original analysis: From reference gene primer amplification, estimates of nucleated cell counts were derived. Clones were read by immunoSEQ multiplex PCR, and TCRdb kept only the in-frame ones, dropping some. V, J and clone size were drawn from that table, and D and trimming were deduced from the DNA. This table holds more than 120,000 clones, around 87% found once. The chain has TRBV20-1 and TRBJ2-7; D perhaps matches TRBD1 (5 bases). Sequencing was done on a sample of peripheral blood. This sequence was found in a man aged 45-60 years who had recovered from COVID-19. The CDR3 here is CSANQGYEQYF. The CDR3 nucleotides read TGCAGTGCTAACCAGGGTTACGAGCAGTACTTC.